The clone carrying this T cell receptor beta chain showed up many times. TCR beta CDR3 regions were amplified from RNA. With the HTBI primer set, the TCR CDR3 went through a first round of RT-PCR. TCRdb reprocessed the multiplex PCR reads via MiXCR and lists one record per CDR3 protein. The sample has about 610,000 distinct CDR3 sequences, roughly 15% seen once. These data come from a study of T cells in Graves' hyperthyroidism and ophthalmopathy. Uncontrolled infection, other autoimmune disease, pregnancy and lactation each barred patients from inclusion. This clonotype was sampled from a woman in her 40s with Graves' ophthalmopathy. The sequenced material came from blood.

The CDR3 spells CASTTGRAYEQYF. The CDR3 nucleotides are TGTGCCAGCACCACAGGGAGGGCCTACGAGCAGTACTTC. The chain joins TRBV2 to TRBJ2-7, with D tentatively TRBD2 (7 bases). Germline V CDR1 and CDR2: SNHLY, FYNNEI. With 7 bases removed from V and 2 bases from J, the gap between germline ends came to 12 bases. The CDR3 totals 13 residues.